This T cell receptor beta chain was recovered during a study of identical twins. This CDR3 has 12 residues. Germline V CDR1 and CDR2: SGHRS, YFSETQ. V lost 4 bases, J lost 10 bases, and 12 bases lay in between. Healthy Caucasian individuals made up all the donors. TCRdb recomputed calls from the 5' RACE reads with MiXCR, one row per CDR3 protein. Here the sample spans about 210,000 distinct CDR3 sequences, roughly 10% being singletons. Study observations and caveats: Cross-sectional statistics underpinned the conclusions; the same donors were not followed.

With respect to this clonotype: Antigen specificity is unknown.

This TCR derives from a woman aged 18-29 years in good health. The sequenced sample was memory (CD45RO+) T cells sorted from blood. The rearrangement uses TRBV5-1 and TRBJ2-1, with a weak D call TRBD2 (5 bases). CDR3 sequence reads: CASSRGPREQFF. DNA of the CDR3: TGCGCCAGCAGCCGGGGTCCCAGAGAGCAGTTCTTC.